This TCR beta chain derives from a study of CD8 T cells in Susac syndrome. Germline V lookup: CDR1 SNHLY, CDR2 FYNNEI. The CDR3 sequence is 15 residues long. The V and J ends lost 4 bases and 4 bases, in that order; junction bases with no gene match: 4. The RNA, about 0.45 to 1 ug, was put through reverse transcription using random hexamers. Across 54 Vbeta and 13 Jbeta, TCR beta CDR3 was amplified with immunoSEQ multiplex PCR. In TCRdb, the immunoSEQ multiplex PCR reads were re-called with MiXCR into one record per CDR3 protein. The data hold around 130,000 distinct CDR3 sequences, with approximately 94% observed a single time. High-throughput TCR beta sequencing covered peripheral CD8+ and CD4+ T cells. Those who served as multiple sclerosis controls were treatment-naive patients with stable or active relapsing-remitting disease. Negative isolation yielded the CD8+ and CD4+ T cells, while FACS enriched the TEMRA cells.

The rearrangement links TRBV2 to TRBJ1-2; 12 bases align to TRBD1. The sequencing input was CD4+ T cells from PBMCs. The receptor was derived from a human donor with multiple sclerosis. CDR3 DNA sequence: TGTGCCAGCAGTGCGGGGACAGGGGGCCTCTATGGCTACACCTTC. Its translation is CASSAGTGGLYGYTF.